This T cell receptor (beta chain) was documented in a study of T cells in Graves' hyperthyroidism and ophthalmopathy. Study results and limitations: Before onset, ophthalmopathy was predicted by the model a median about 6.2 months earlier. Most thyroid clonotypes expanded above 0.001 were also detected in blood.

V dropped 5 bases and J dropped 1; count of bases not matched to a gene: 6. The germline V gene has CDR1 SNHLY and CDR2 FYNNEI. This CDR3 has 16 amino acids. From RNA transcripts, TCR beta CDR3 regions were amplified. First-round RT-PCR of the TCR CDR3 relied on the HTBI primer set. Each CDR3 protein is one row after TCRdb ran MiXCR on the multiplex PCR reads. The table shows 300,000 to 400,000 distinct CDR3 sequences, with roughly 14% occurring only once. Absence of ophthalmopathy progression within 18 months defined stable Graves' hyperthyroidism. This clonotype was observed at least ten times. Its antigen is as yet unknown.

The chain joins TRBV2 to TRBJ2-3; 10 nucleotides align to TRBD1. Input material: blood. The receptor's source is a woman in her fifties or sixties with Graves' hyperthyroidism. The CDR3 nucleotides read TGTGCCAGCAGTCGACAGGGGGCAGGAGGCACAGATACGCAGTATTTT. Its translation is CASSRQGAGGTDTQYF.